Detailed here is one T cell receptor (beta chain). Survey-level TCR beta sequencing used the immunoSEQ assay. Clones were sequenced by immunoSEQ multiplex PCR, and TCRdb holds only the in-frame ones, with some missing. This sample carries around 50,000 clones, 90% to 95% of them seen once, and the ten largest clones take about 10%. Material for sequencing was PBMCs. This TCR came from a man in his forties or fifties with rheumatoid arthritis.

Here the CDR3 reads CASSLVGAGAGNEQFF. DNA of the CDR3: TGTGCCAGCAGCTTGGTTGGGGCGGGAGCTGGCAATGAGCAGTTCTTC. The rearrangement joins TRBV5-8 to TRBJ2-1, with 7 bases aligning to TRBD2. V lost 0 bases, J lost 6 bases, and 9 bases stayed unmatched. Germline CDR1 SGHTS, CDR2 YDEGEE. This CDR3 region has 16 residues. Together with reference TRBV5-8 and TRBJ2-1, the CDR3 gives the full variable domain: EAGVTQSPTHLIKTRGQQATLRCSPISGHTSVYWYQQALGLGLQFLLWYDEGEERNRGNFPPRFSGRQFPNYSSELNVNALELEDSALYLCASSLVGAGAGNEQFFGPGTRLTVL.